The 23 T cell receptor beta chains in this list originate from one sample, sequenced in a study of blood T cell repertoires in COVID-19. TCRdb's table, derived via immunoSEQ multiplex PCR, lists solely in-frame clones and lacks some. The sample consists of about 150,000 clones, 70% to 90% of them appearing once. Material for sequencing was peripheral blood. The receptors here all came from a human donor with acute or convalescent COVID-19. The donor label of this sample is uncertain.

This chain uses TRBV19 with TRBJ2-4; 7 positions agree with TRBD1. In germline, CDR1 is LNHDA, CDR2 SQIVND (reference sequence). The CDR3 runs to 14 residues. V was pared by 5 bases and J by 6 bases, with 7 bases of the junction left unmatched. This chain's CDR3 is CASSADREVNIQYF. The CDR3 nucleotides read TGTGCCAGTAGTGCTGACAGGGAAGTAAACATTCAGTACTTC.

V and J are TRBV5-6 and TRBJ2-2; 12 bases fit TRBD2. CDR3 length equals 18 residues. V dropped 4 bases and J dropped 1; count of bases not matched to a gene: 8. Per germline, CDR1 SGHDT and CDR2 YYEEEE. The CDR3 nucleotides read TGTGCCAGCAGCAGGCGGACTAGCGGGGCCCAGAACACCGGGGAGCTGTTTTTT. Translation gives CASSRRTSGAQNTGELFF.

This chain links TRBV28 with TRBJ2-5; maybe TRBD2 (6 bases). V was clipped by 4 bases and J by 4 bases, with 16 bases between them. This CDR3 has 15 residues. CDR1 is MDHEN and CDR2 is SYDVKM in the germline V gene. The CDR3 loop reads CASSSGGARGETQYF. In DNA form, the CDR3 reads TGTGCCAGCAGTTCGGGCGGGGCCCGGGGAGAGACCCAGTACTTC.

This rearrangement joins TRBV10-3 to TRBJ2-7; TRBD2 is a possible D gene (5 bases). Deletions cut 11 bases from V and 4 bases from J, with 18 bases between. Per germline, CDR1 ENHRY and CDR2 SYGVKD. The CDR3 extends over 13 amino acids. The CDR3 here is CAVRASPEYEQYV. The CDR3 DNA is TGTGCCGTCCGGGCTAGCCCAGAATACGAGCAGTACGTC.

The sample holds one count of this clone. The V call is TRBV7-2, the J call TRBJ2-2; D is ambiguous. Germline CDR1 and CDR2: SGHTA and FQGNSA. This CDR3 has 17 residues. Between the trimmed V and J ends, which lost 6 bases and 6 bases, there was a span of 23 bases. CDR3 in DNA: TGTGCCAGCAGTCAACGTTCCTCGGTTTCATCCTCCGGGGAGCTGTTTTTT. Its translation is CASSQRSSVSSSGELFF.

The chain has TRBV18 and TRBJ2-2, with D unclear. V lost 2 bases and J 2 bases, leaving 6 bases between the germline ends. CDR1 is KGHSH and CDR2 is LQKENI in the germline V gene. This CDR3 is 14 amino acids long. The chain's CDR3 is CASSPSFNTGELFF. The DNA of the CDR3 is TGTGCCAGCTCACCAAGCTTTAACACCGGGGAGCTGTTTTTT.

The chain carries TRBV30 and TRBJ1-6, with a weak D call TRBD1 (5 bases). Germline lookup yields CDR1 GTSNPN and CDR2 SVGIG (reference sequence). V lost 3 bases to trimming and J lost 6 bases, with 15 bases between them. The CDR3 totals 15 residues. The CDR3 spells CAWSSGGAGNSPLHF. The CDR3 nucleotides read TGTGCCTGGAGCAGCGGAGGGGCGGGTAATTCACCCCTCCACTTT. The full variable domain, in which reference TRBV30 and TRBJ1-6 provide the parts outside the CDR3, is SQTIHQWPATLVQPVGSPLSLECTVEGTSNPNLYWYRQAAGRGLQLLFYSVGIGQISSEVPQNLSASRPQDRQFILSSKKLLLSDSGFYLCAWSSGGAGNSPLHFGNGTRLTVT.

This CDR3 reads CASSVSGGTALGETQYF. The CDR3 DNA follows: TGTGCCAGCAGCGTGAGTGGAGGGACAGCCTTGGGGGAGACCCAGTACTTC. This chain joins TRBV9 and TRBJ2-5, with D perhaps TRBD1 (7 bases). Germline V gene sequence: CDR1 SGDLS, CDR2 YYNGEE. The CDR3 sequence is 17 residues long. The V and J ends lost 2 bases and 5 bases respectively, with 22 bases between them.

This clone was seen just once. This chain links TRBV5-1 with TRBJ2-2; a possible D gene is TRBD1 (6 bases). The CDR3 has 17 amino acids. V was trimmed by 5 bases and J by 1 base, leaving 18 bases between them. Germline V lookup: CDR1 SGHRS, CDR2 YFSETQ. CDR3 DNA sequence: TGCGCCAGCAGGCAGCAATTGGGGGCAGGGAACACCGGGGAGCTGTTTTTT. It encodes CASRQQLGAGNTGELFF. Combining the CDR3 with reference TRBV5-1 and TRBJ2-2 gives the whole variable domain KAGVTQTPRYLIKTRGQQVTLSCSPISGHRSVSWYQQTPGQGLQFLFEYFSETQRNKGNFPGRFSGRQFSNSRSEMNVSTLELGDSALYLCASRQQLGAGNTGELFFGEGSRLTVL.

This chain connects TRBV9 to TRBJ2-1; D gene unclear. Trimming removed 0 bases from V and 10 bases from J, with 11 bases in between. CDR1 is SGDLS and CDR2 is YYNGEE in the germline V gene. The CDR3 covers 13 residues. CDR3 residues: CASSVEVRREQFF. In DNA, the CDR3 is TGTGCCAGCAGCGTAGAGGTTAGGAGAGAGCAGTTCTTC.

The rearrangement links TRBV6-2 or TRBV6-3 to TRBJ1-6; 9 nucleotides match TRBD1. Germline V gives CDR1 MNHEY, CDR2 SVGEGT. Trimming at V came to 2 bases and at J to 0 bases, leaving 5 bases not matched to a gene. CDR3 length: 18 residues. The chain's CDR3 is CASSYRTGALSYNSPLHF. The CDR3 DNA sequence: TGTGCCAGCAGTTACAGGACAGGGGCCCTCTCCTATAATTCACCCCTCCACTTT.

The chain recombines TRBV6-1 with TRBJ1-1, with D possibly TRBD1 on 5 matching bases. Trimming shortened V by 1 base and J by 6 bases, and 12 bases separated the two germline ends. CDR1 MNHNS and CDR2 SASEGT come from the germline V gene. This CDR3 spans 14 amino acids. For the CDR3, the DNA is TGTGCCAGCAGTGAAGGGGGGGGACGCCCTGAAGCTTTCTTT. Protein: CASSEGGGRPEAFF.

This chain links TRBV12-3 or TRBV12-4 with TRBJ1-3; D call uncertain. Between the trimmed V and J ends, which lost 4 bases and 4 bases, there was a span of 5 bases. The CDR3 sequence is 12 residues long. The CDR3 DNA reads TGTGCCAGCAGTTCCAGGGGAAACACCATATATTTT. Residues: CASSSRGNTIYF.

This chain connects TRBV25-1 to TRBJ2-3; 7 bases agree with TRBD1. The CDR3 extends over 14 amino acids. With 3 bases clipped from V and 3 bases from J, the junction kept 3 bases outside the gene matches. CDR1 is MGHDK and CDR2 is SYGVNS in the germline V gene. The CDR3: CASSDRGLTDTQYF. In DNA form, the CDR3 reads TGTGCCAGCAGTGATAGGGGGCTAACAGATACGCAGTATTTT.

V and J are TRBV2 and TRBJ1-1; 12 bases map to TRBD1. The J segment lost 8 bases and the V segment lost 5 bases, leaving 6 bases of the junction unmatched. The CDR3 covers 14 residues. Germline CDR1 SNHLY, CDR2 FYNNEI. CDR3 loop: CASSPGQGASEAFF. The CDR3 DNA sequence: TGTGCCAGCAGTCCGGGACAGGGGGCGTCCGAAGCTTTCTTT.

This chain uses TRBV11-2 with TRBJ1-6; TRBD1 agrees at 7 bases. The germline gives CDR1 SGHAT, CDR2 FQNNGV. V lost 1 base, J lost 10 bases, and 7 bases stayed unmatched. The CDR3 has 15 amino acids. CDR3 residues: CASSLAGQAQSPLHF. For the CDR3, the DNA is TGTGCCAGCAGCTTAGCCGGACAGGCTCAATCACCCCTCCACTTT.

This clone was seen ten or more times. The V gene is TRBV10-3, the J gene TRBJ1-4; D possibly corresponds to TRBD1 (6 bases). The CDR3 length is 14 residues. V lost 4 bases and J lost 5, with 11 bases in between. Germline V lookup: CDR1 ENHRY, CDR2 SYGVKD. The CDR3 is CAISADSLNEKLFF. CDR3 nucleotides: TGTGCCATCAGTGCGGACAGTCTCAATGAAAAACTGTTTTTT.

The chain has TRBV3-1 (or the pseudogene TRBV3-2) and TRBJ2-3; D is ambiguous. CDR3 length: 15 amino acids. V shed 3 bases and J shed 0 bases, with 10 bases lying between them. The germline V gene has CDR1 LGHDT and CDR2 YNNKEL (reference sequence). The CDR3 spells CASSHNSLSTDTQYF. The DNA for the CDR3 is TGTGCCAGCAGCCATAACAGTCTGAGCACAGATACGCAGTATTTT.

The chain is built from TRBV28 and TRBJ2-7; 8 nucleotides match TRBD1. CDR3 size: 14 residues. V was clipped by 6 bases and J by 2 bases; unmatched bases: 6. CDR1 is MDHEN and CDR2 is SYDVKM in the germline V gene. The CDR3 spells CASRGGQDTYEQYF. The CDR3 coding sequence is TGTGCCAGCAGGGGGGGACAGGATACCTACGAGCAGTACTTC.

This clone turned up a few times. This sequence joins TRBV7-2 and TRBJ2-2, with a possible D match to TRBD1 (6 bases). The germline CDR1 and CDR2 sequences are SGHTA and FQGNSA. The CDR3 has 14 amino acids. V was trimmed by 6 bases and J by 2 bases, leaving 10 bases between them. CDR3 in amino acids: CASRKDSNTGELFF. CDR3 nucleotides: TGTGCCAGCAGAAAGGACAGTAACACCGGGGAGCTGTTTTTT.

V is TRBV6-5 and J is TRBJ2-2; tentative D call: TRBD1 (5 bases). The germline V and J ends were trimmed by 5 bases and 1 base, with 11 bases remaining between them. The CDR3 loop spans 15 amino acids. Germline values: CDR1 MNHEY, CDR2 SVGAGI. The CDR3 region is CASSLGTGNTGELFF. The CDR3 DNA reads TGTGCCAGCAGTCTGGGAACAGGGAACACCGGGGAGCTGTTTTTT.

V is TRBV5-8 and J is TRBJ2-7; possibly TRBD1 for D (8 bases). Germline-derived CDR1 and CDR2 are SGHTS and YDEGEE. Trimming stripped 4 bases from V and 2 bases from J, with 16 bases between. CDR3 length: 15 residues. CDR3 residues: CASSLQGGLPYEQYV. Written as DNA, the CDR3 is TGTGCCAGCAGCCTACAGGGGGGGCTTCCCTACGAGCAGTACGTC.

V gene TRBV21-1 combines with J gene TRBJ2-7; TRBD2, the table's D call, lacks a check against the DNA. TRBV21-1 is deemed a pseudogene. The CDR3 covers 20 residues. In DNA form, the CDR3 reads TGTGCCAGCAGCCAGAGAAGACAGCCAGCGGGGGAGCCCCCCCACTACGAGCAGTACTTC. Translated, it gives CASSQRRQPAGEPPHYEQYF.